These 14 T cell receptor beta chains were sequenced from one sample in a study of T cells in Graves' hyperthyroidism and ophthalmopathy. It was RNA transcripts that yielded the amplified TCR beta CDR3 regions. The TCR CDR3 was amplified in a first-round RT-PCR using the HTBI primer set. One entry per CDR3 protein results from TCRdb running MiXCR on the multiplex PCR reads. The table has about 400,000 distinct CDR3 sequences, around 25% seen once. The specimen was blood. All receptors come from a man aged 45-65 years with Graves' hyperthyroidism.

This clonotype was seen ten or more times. Here the CDR3 DNA reads TGTGCCAGCAGCACCAGAGGCACGGGGGGCTCCTACAATGAGCAGTTCTTC. This translates into CASSTRGTGGSYNEQFF. The rearrangement uses TRBV11-3 and TRBJ2-1; 7 nucleotides match TRBD2. Germline values: CDR1 SGHNT, CDR2 YENEEA. The CDR3 runs to 17 residues. Germline trimming cut 5 bases from V and 0 bases from J; bases unmatched to any gene: 10.

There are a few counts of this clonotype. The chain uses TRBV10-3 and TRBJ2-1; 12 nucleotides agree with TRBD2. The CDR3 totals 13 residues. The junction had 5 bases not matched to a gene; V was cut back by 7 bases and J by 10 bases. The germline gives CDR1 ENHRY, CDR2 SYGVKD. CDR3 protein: CAITSGRAGEQFF. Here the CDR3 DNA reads TGTGCCATCACTAGCGGGAGGGCGGGAGAGCAGTTCTTC.

For the CDR3, the DNA is TGCGCCAGCAGCGGAACGCTAGCGGGAGGCCGGGTTGAGCAGTTCTTC. Translating it yields CASSGTLAGGRVEQFF. The chain carries TRBV5-1 and TRBJ2-1; 11 nucleotides align to TRBD2. With V trimmed by 4 bases and J by 9 bases, 12 bases remained unmatched. The CDR3 length is 16 residues. CDR1 is SGHRS, CDR2 YFSETQ, per germline.

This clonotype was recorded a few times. The CDR3 DNA follows: TGTGCCAGCAGTTACTCGGGGACTAGCGGGAAATACAATGAGCAGTTCTTC. This translates into CASSYSGTSGKYNEQFF. V is TRBV6-6 and J is TRBJ2-1; 13 nucleotides agree with TRBD2. CDR1 is MNHNY and CDR2 is SVGAGI in the germline V gene (reference sequence). The J segment lost 4 bases and the V segment lost 0 bases, leaving 3 bases of the junction unmatched. This CDR3 spans 17 amino acids.

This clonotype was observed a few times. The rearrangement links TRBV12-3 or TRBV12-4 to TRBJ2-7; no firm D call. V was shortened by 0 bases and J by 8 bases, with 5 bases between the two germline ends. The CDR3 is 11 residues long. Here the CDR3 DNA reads TGTGCCAGCAGTTTAGCGTTCAAGCAGTACTTC. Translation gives CASSLAFKQYF.

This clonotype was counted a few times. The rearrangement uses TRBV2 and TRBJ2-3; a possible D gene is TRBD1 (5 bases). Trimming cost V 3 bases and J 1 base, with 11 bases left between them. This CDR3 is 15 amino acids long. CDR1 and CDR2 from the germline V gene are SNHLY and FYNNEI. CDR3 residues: CASSESVRGTDTQYF. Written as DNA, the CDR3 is TGTGCCAGCAGTGAGTCGGTCAGGGGCACAGATACGCAGTATTTT. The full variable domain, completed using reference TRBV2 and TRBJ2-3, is EPEVTQTPSHQVTQMGQEVILRCVPISNHLYFYWYRQILGQKVEFLVSFYNNEISEKSEIFDDQFSVERPDGSNFTLKIRSTKLEDSAMYFCASSESVRGTDTQYFGPGTRLTVL.

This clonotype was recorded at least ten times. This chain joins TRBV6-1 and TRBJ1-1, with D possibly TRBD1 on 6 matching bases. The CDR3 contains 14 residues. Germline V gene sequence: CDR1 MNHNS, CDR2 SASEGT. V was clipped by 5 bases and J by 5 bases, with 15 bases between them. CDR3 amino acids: CASSSQGQGTEAFF. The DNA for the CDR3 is TGTGCCAGCAGTTCGCAGGGGCAAGGGACTGAAGCTTTCTTT.

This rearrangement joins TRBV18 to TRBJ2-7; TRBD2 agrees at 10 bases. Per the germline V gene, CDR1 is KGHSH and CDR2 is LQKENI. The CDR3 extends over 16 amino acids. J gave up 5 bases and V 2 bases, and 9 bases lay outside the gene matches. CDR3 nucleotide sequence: TGTGCCAGCTCACCAAGACCTAGCGGGAGTGTCAACGAGCAGTACTTC. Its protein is CASSPRPSGSVNEQYF.

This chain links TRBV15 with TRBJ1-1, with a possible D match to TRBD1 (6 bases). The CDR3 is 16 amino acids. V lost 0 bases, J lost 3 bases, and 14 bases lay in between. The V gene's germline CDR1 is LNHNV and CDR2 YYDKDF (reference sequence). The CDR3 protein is CATSRDFGRGDTEAFF. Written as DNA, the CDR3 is TGTGCCACCAGCAGAGATTTCGGCAGGGGAGACACTGAAGCTTTCTTT.

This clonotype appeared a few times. CDR3 region: CASMPGQPYEQYF. CDR3 in DNA: TGTGCCAGCATGCCGGGTCAACCCTACGAGCAGTACTTC. The chain recombines TRBV6-1 with TRBJ2-7; D is unresolved. CDR3 size: 13 residues. With 7 bases removed from V and 2 bases from J, the gap between germline ends came to 12 bases. The germline V gene has CDR1 MNHNS and CDR2 SASEGT.

CDR3 coding DNA: TGTGCCAGTAGGCATACCCCGGGGGGGAACACTGAAGCTTTCTTT. Translation: CASRHTPGGNTEAFF. The V and J genes are TRBV19 and TRBJ1-1, with D possibly matching TRBD1 (5 bases). Trimming took 6 bases from V and 1 from J, leaving 15 bases between them. This CDR3 has 15 amino acids. Germline CDR1 is LNHDA and CDR2 is SQIVND (reference sequence).

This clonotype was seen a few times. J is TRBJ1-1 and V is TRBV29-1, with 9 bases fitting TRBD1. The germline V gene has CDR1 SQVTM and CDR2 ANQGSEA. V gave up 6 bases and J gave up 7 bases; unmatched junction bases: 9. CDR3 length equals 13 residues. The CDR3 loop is CSVVGTGFIEAFF. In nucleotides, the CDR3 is TGCAGCGTAGTAGGGACAGGGTTCATTGAAGCTTTCTTT.

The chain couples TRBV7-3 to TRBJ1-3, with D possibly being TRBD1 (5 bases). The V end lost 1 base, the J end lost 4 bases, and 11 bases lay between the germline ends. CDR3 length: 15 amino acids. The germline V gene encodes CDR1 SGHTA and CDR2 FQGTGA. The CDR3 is CASSLRAGSGNTIYF. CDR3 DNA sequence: TGTGCCAGCAGCTTAAGGGCAGGGAGCGGAAACACCATATATTTT.

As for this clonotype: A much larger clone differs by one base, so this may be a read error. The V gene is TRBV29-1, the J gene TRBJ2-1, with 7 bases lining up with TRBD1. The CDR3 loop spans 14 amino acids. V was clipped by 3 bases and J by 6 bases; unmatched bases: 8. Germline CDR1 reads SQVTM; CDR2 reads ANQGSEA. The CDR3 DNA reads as TGCAGCGTTGACCGACAGGGTGCCTTCAATGAGCAGTTCTTC. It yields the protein CSVDRQGAFNEQFF.